The 9 T cell receptor beta chains reported below all come from one sample, sequenced in a study of human T cells and chemical hapten exposure. TCRdb passed the RACE reads through MiXCR, listing each CDR3 protein once. Among tens of thousands of distinct CDR3 sequences listed, about 10% were seen once. Time point reported: healthy volunteer bleed at 2 weeks. The authors extracted total RNA from unfractionated whole blood. Material for sequencing was whole blood. These receptors were taken from a female donor in good health. Some clones in this sample may be carry-over from other donors' samples.

Details on this clonotype: A much bigger clone sits one base away, suggesting this may be a read error. The chain is built from TRBV29-1 and TRBJ2-2, with 9 bases fitting TRBD2. This CDR3 has 14 amino acids. Germline V gene lookup returns CDR1 SQVTM and CDR2 ANQGSEA. The V and J ends lost 3 bases and 5 bases, in that order; junction bases with no gene match: 4. The CDR3 bases are TGCAGCGTTGAGGGTAGCGGGAGAACCGGGGAGCTGTTTTTT. This translates into CSVEGSGRTGELFF.

This chain joins TRBV10-3 and TRBJ2-1, with D perhaps TRBD2 (6 bases). CDR3 length equals 16 residues. Trimming removed 3 bases at V and 3 bases at J, with 15 bases between. In germline, CDR1 is ENHRY, CDR2 SYGVKD. Written as DNA, the CDR3 is TGTGCCATCAGTGAAGGAGGGGTACTCCTCTACAATGAGCAGTTCTTC. Protein sequence: CAISEGGVLLYNEQFF.

This rearrangement joins TRBV29-1 to TRBJ1-1, with D possibly being TRBD1 (5 bases). Germline assignment: CDR1 SQVTM and CDR2 ANQGSEA. CDR3 length equals 14 residues. V was shortened by 1 base and J by 3 bases, with 12 bases between the two germline ends. The CDR3, as DNA: TGCAGCGTTGAAGGTTCAGGGAGGGACACTGAAGCTTTCTTT. Protein: CSVEGSGRDTEAFF.

This clonotype was recorded a few times. The chain recombines TRBV11-2 with TRBJ1-4; D is unclear. This CDR3 contains 15 residues. Germline assignment: CDR1 SGHAT and CDR2 FQNNGV. The V gene lost 5 bases and the J gene lost 5 bases, with 15 bases spanning the gap. The CDR3 nucleotides read TGTGCCAGCAGCCCCCGGGAGCCTCCCAATGAAAAACTGTTTTTT. It specifies CASSPREPPNEKLFF.

This clonotype occurred a few times. The chain carries TRBV6-2 or TRBV6-3 and TRBJ2-2; 8 bases are shared with TRBD2. Germline CDR1 MNHEY, CDR2 SVGEGT. V trimming: 0 bases; J trimming: 4 bases; junction bases outside the gene matches: 1. This CDR3 contains 15 residues. In nucleotides, the CDR3 is TGTGCCAGCAGTTACTCCGGGACTAGCACCGGGGAGCTGTTTTTT. Amino acid sequence: CASSYSGTSTGELFF.

In this sample, this clonotype turned up many times. The chain joins TRBV10-2 to TRBJ1-5, with D possibly TRBD1 on 6 matching bases. The CDR3 has 13 residues. Trimming took off 4 bases at V and 3 bases at J, with 7 bases between the two ends. Looked up from germline, CDR1 is WSHSY and CDR2 is SAAADI. The CDR3 region has the DNA TGCGCCAGCAGTGGGGGGCTCAATCAGCCCCAGCATTTT. Protein: CASSGGLNQPQHF.

This clonotype was picked up a small number of times. CDR3: CASNRLAGRGDEQFF. The CDR3 DNA sequence: TGTGCCAGCAACCGACTAGCGGGACGAGGGGATGAGCAGTTCTTC. This chain joins TRBV6-6 and TRBJ2-1, with TRBD2 identical over 11 bases. The germline V gene encodes CDR1 MNHNY and CDR2 SVGAGI (reference sequence). CDR3 size: 15 residues. Trimming at V came to 7 bases and at J to 8 bases, leaving 10 bases not matched to a gene.

The J gene is TRBJ1-2, the V gene TRBV20-1; TRBD1 might be the D (5 bases). V lost 5 bases and J lost 0, with 10 bases in between. The CDR3 is 13 residues long. Germline assignment: CDR1 DFQATT and CDR2 SNEGSKA (reference sequence). CDR3 in amino acids: CSAETVTNYGYTF. The CDR3 DNA sequence: TGCAGTGCTGAGACAGTAACTAACTATGGCTACACCTTC.

This clonotype was found many times. J is TRBJ2-7 and V is TRBV6-5; either TRBD1 or TRBD2 may supply D (5 bases each). The CDR3 spans 13 residues. V lost 0 bases to trimming and J lost 6 bases, with 9 bases between them. CDR1 is MNHEY, CDR2 SVGAGI, per germline. The CDR3 coding sequence is TGTGCCAGCAGTTACTCCCCCGGGGCCGAGCAGTACTTC. This gives the protein CASSYSPGAEQYF.